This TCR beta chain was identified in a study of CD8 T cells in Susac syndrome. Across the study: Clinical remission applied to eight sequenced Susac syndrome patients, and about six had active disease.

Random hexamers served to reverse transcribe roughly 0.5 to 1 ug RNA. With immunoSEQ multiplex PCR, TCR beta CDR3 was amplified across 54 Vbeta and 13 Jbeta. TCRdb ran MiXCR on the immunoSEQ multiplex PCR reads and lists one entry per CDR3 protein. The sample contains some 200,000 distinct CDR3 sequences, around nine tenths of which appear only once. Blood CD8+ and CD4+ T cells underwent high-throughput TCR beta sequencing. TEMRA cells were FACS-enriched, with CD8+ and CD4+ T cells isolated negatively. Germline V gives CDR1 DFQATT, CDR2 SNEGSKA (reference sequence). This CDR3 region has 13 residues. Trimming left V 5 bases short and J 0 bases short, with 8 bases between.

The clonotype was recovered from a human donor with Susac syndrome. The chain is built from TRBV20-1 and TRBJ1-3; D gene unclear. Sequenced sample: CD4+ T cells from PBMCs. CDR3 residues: CSAGTASGNTIYF. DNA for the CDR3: TGCAGTGCTGGAACGGCCTCTGGAAACACCATATATTTT.